These 11 T cell receptor beta chains came from one sample sequenced in a study of blood T cell repertoires in COVID-19. Assay: immunoSEQ multiplex PCR; the TCRdb copy retains only in-frame clones and omits some. The data hold 120,000 to 150,000 clones, with more than 65% observed a single time. The sequenced sample was peripheral blood. The receptors were gathered from a woman in her forties or fifties in a cohort sampled during active or convalescent COVID-19.

The V call is TRBV30, the J call TRBJ1-1, with a weak D call TRBD1 (5 bases). This CDR3 is built from 16 residues. Germline V gene lookup returns CDR1 GTSNPN and CDR2 SVGIG (reference sequence). V was clipped by 4 bases and J by 4 bases, with 22 bases between them. The CDR3 sequence: CAWKPAWLREATEAFF. The CDR3 region has the DNA TGTGCCTGGAAGCCCGCATGGCTCAGGGAGGCCACTGAAGCTTTCTTT.

A word on this clone: Other DNA sequences from this sample encode an identical CDR3 as well. V gene TRBV6-5 combines with J gene TRBJ2-7, with D maybe TRBD2 (6 bases). V lost 0 bases and J lost 4, with 13 bases in between. CDR1 is MNHEY and CDR2 is SVGAGI in the germline V gene. There are 15 residues in the CDR3. CDR3 sequence reads: CASSYSAGGGYEQYF. As DNA, the CDR3 is TGTGCCAGCAGTTACTCCGCTGGGGGAGGATACGAGCAGTACTTC.

The gene calls are TRBV6-5 and TRBJ1-1; TRBD1 matches 11 bases. The CDR3 has 15 amino acids. After removal of 2 bases from V and 4 bases from J, the junction contained 3 bases not matched to a gene. CDR1 and CDR2 (germline): MNHEY, SVGAGI. The CDR3 region has the DNA TGTGCCAGCAGTTACACGGGACAGGGGGGCACTGAAGCTTTCTTT. It is translated as CASSYTGQGGTEAFF.

The chain couples TRBV10-3 to TRBJ2-7, with 7 nucleotides matching TRBD1. V dropped 6 bases and J dropped 4; count of bases not matched to a gene: 6. CDR1 is ENHRY and CDR2 is SYGVKD in the germline V gene. This CDR3 has 13 amino acids. The CDR3 DNA reads TGTGCCATCAGGGGCCGACAGGGATACGAGCAGTACTTC. This codes for CAIRGRQGYEQYF.

The V gene is TRBV13, the J gene TRBJ1-3, with TRBD1 identical over 7 bases. J was trimmed by 2 bases and V by 3 bases; bases with no gene match: 7. The CDR3 runs 16 residues. CDR1 and CDR2 from the germline V gene are PRHDT and FYEKMQ (reference sequence). The CDR3 here is CASSFTPTGTGNTIYF. The CDR3 DNA sequence: TGTGCCAGCAGCTTCACCCCGACAGGGACTGGAAACACCATATATTTT.

The CDR3 DNA follows: TGTGCCAGCTCAACAGGGTCCGACTATGGCTACACCTTC. Protein sequence: CASSTGSDYGYTF. The chain recombines TRBV18 with TRBJ1-2, with D possibly matching TRBD1 (6 bases). CDR1 is KGHSH, CDR2 LQKENI, per germline. This CDR3 region has 13 residues. Trimming took off 5 bases at V and 3 bases at J, with 10 bases between the two ends.

The chain links TRBV6-6 to TRBJ1-1; D gene unclear. CDR1 is MNHNY and CDR2 is SVGAGI in the germline V gene (reference sequence). The CDR3 loop spans 16 amino acids. Trimming removed 6 bases from V and 0 bases from J, with 17 bases in between. CDR3 residues: CASSRTSGRMNTEAFF. CDR3 nucleotide sequence: TGTGCCAGCAGCCGAACATCCGGGAGAATGAACACTGAAGCTTTCTTT.

The genes are TRBV3-1 (or the pseudogene TRBV3-2) and TRBJ1-6; possibly TRBD1 for D (6 bases). Per germline, CDR1 LGHDT and CDR2 YNNKEL (reference sequence). CDR3 length: 15 amino acids. V was clipped by 1 base and J by 9 bases, with 13 bases between them. CDR3 protein: CASSQGGGLGSPLHF. CDR3 nucleotides: TGTGCCAGCAGCCAAGGGGGGGGCTTAGGTTCACCCCTCCACTTT.

The rearrangement uses TRBV6-4 and TRBJ2-3; D may be TRBD2 (7 bases). CDR1 and CDR2 from the germline V gene are MRHNA and SNTAGT. This CDR3 contains 14 residues. Trimming left V 6 bases short and J 2 bases short, with 12 bases between. The CDR3 sequence is CASRRGGNTDTQYF. CDR3 bases: TGTGCCAGCAGGAGGGGGGGAAACACAGATACGCAGTATTTT.

This clone showed up just a few times. This chain links TRBV3-1 (or the pseudogene TRBV3-2) with TRBJ2-3, with TRBD2 matching 13 bases. J lost 7 bases, V lost 4 bases, and 5 bases had no gene match. The CDR3 extends over 15 amino acids. CDR1 is LGHDT, CDR2 YNNKEL, per germline (reference sequence). The CDR3 reads CASSPTSGGLHTQYF. CDR3 bases: TGTGCCAGCAGCCCGACTAGCGGGGGGTTGCATACGCAGTATTTT.

V usage is TRBV4-1 and J usage is TRBJ1-6, with D perhaps TRBD1 (6 bases). Deletions cut 0 bases from V and 10 bases from J, with 13 bases between. Per the germline V gene, CDR1 is MGHRA and CDR2 is YSYEKL. CDR3 length: 15 amino acids. The CDR3 spells CASSQDTRGTSPLHF. The CDR3 DNA reads as TGCGCCAGCAGCCAAGATACCAGGGGAACATCACCCCTCCACTTT.